Following are 30 T cell receptor beta chains from one sample sequenced in a study of blood T cell repertoires in COVID-19 (TCRdb year 2020). Libraries were built with the immunoSEQ multiplex PCR assay. Imported from immuneACCESS, the table was reduced by TCRdb to in-frame sequences with V and J called. These copies leave out some clones; in studies compared against another copy, an unresolved V gene accounts for under half, and the cause of the remainder is not known. Counted in this sample were about 180,000 clones; around 88% of them appeared once. The leading ten clones occupy 7% to 10% of the sample. The specimen was PBMCs or T cells enriched from blood (not recorded which). All receptors derive from a woman aged 30 to 39 who had recovered from COVID-19.

The table lists this clone with a few counts. The V call is TRBV6-1, the J call TRBJ1-2; TRBD1 aligns across 11 bases. Per the germline V gene, CDR1 is MNHNS and CDR2 is SASEGT. The CDR3 has 16 residues. V shed 1 base and J 8 bases; nucleotides not matched to a gene: 9. CDR3 bases: TGTGCCAGCAGTGAAGTCATGGGACAGGGGGGTGAAGGCTACACCTTC. It codes for CASSEVMGQGGEGYTF.

The V call is TRBV7-9, the J call TRBJ2-1, with TRBD2 matching 11 bases. The J segment lost 3 bases and the V segment lost 2 bases, leaving 3 bases of the junction unmatched. Germline assignment: CDR1 SEHNR and CDR2 FQNEAQ (reference sequence). The CDR3 spans 16 residues. CDR3: CASSLLAGGVYNEQFF. Here the CDR3 DNA reads TGTGCCAGCAGCTTATTAGCGGGAGGGGTCTACAATGAGCAGTTCTTC.

The V call is TRBV10-3, the J call TRBJ1-5; unclear D gene. CDR1 and CDR2 (germline): ENHRY, SYGVKD. The CDR3 consists of 14 residues. With 3 bases removed from V and 6 bases from J, the gap between germline ends came to 12 bases. CDR3 DNA sequence: TGTGCCATCAGTGACGTAGAGGGAGGTCAGCCCCAGCATTTT. It translates to CAISDVEGGQPQHF.

This sequence joins TRBV11-3 and TRBJ1-5; 10 bases match TRBD1. The CDR3 is 18 residues long. Per the germline V gene, CDR1 is SGHNT and CDR2 is YENEEA. The trim removed 3 bases at V and 5 bases at J, leaving 13 bases unmatched. DNA of the CDR3: TGTGCCAGCAGCTTGCCCTCGAAGGGACAGGGGTCCTATCAGCCCCAGCATTTT. Amino acid sequence: CASSLPSKGQGSYQPQHF.

The chain joins TRBV27 to TRBJ2-3; 7 bases align to TRBD2. Germline CDR1 reads MNHEY; CDR2 reads SMNVEV (reference sequence). V was clipped by 2 bases and J by 1 base; unmatched bases: 6. The CDR3 is 16 residues long. The CDR3 spells CASSLRLTSGTDTQYF. In nucleotides, the CDR3 is TGTGCCAGCAGTTTAAGGTTAACTAGCGGCACAGATACGCAGTATTTT.

CDR3 in DNA: TGTGCCAGCGGCCGGACAGACGTCTACGAGCAGTACTTC. It encodes CASGRTDVYEQYF. The chain links TRBV6-5 to TRBJ2-7, with a weak D call TRBD1 (6 bases). V lost 8 bases to trimming and J lost 3 bases, with 14 bases between them. Looked up from germline, CDR1 is MNHEY and CDR2 is SVGAGI. CDR3 length: 13 amino acids.

V usage is TRBV3-1 (or the pseudogene TRBV3-2) and J usage is TRBJ2-2, with 8 positions matching TRBD2. Germline values: CDR1 LGHDT, CDR2 YNNKEL (reference sequence). This CDR3 has 15 residues. Trimming removed 3 bases from V and 4 bases from J; junction bases left unmatched: 4. The CDR3 is CASSQVSGSTGELFF. CDR3 sequence (DNA): TGTGCCAGCAGCCAGGTCAGCGGGAGCACCGGGGAGCTGTTTTTT.

Here the CDR3 DNA reads TGTGCCAGCAGTCTTAGCGGGAGAGGCAATGAGCAGTTCTTC. This encodes CASSLSGRGNEQFF. V usage is TRBV27 and J usage is TRBJ2-1; 9 bases are a match to TRBD2. This CDR3 comprises 14 residues. Germline CDR1 MNHEY, CDR2 SMNVEV (reference sequence). V lost 5 bases and J lost 6; bases outside the gene matches: 5.

This clone has a single count. The chain recombines TRBV9 with TRBJ2-1, with 9 bases that match TRBD2. The germline gives CDR1 SGDLS, CDR2 YYNGEE. V dropped 1 base and J dropped 7; count of bases not matched to a gene: 9. CDR3 length: 16 amino acids. CDR3 sequence reads: CASSVRAGGPGNEQFF. The DNA of the CDR3 is TGTGCCAGCAGCGTAAGGGCGGGAGGGCCTGGTAATGAGCAGTTCTTC. The full variable domain, rest sourced from reference TRBV9 and TRBJ2-1, is DSGVTQTPKHLITATGQRVTLRCSPRSGDLSVYWYQQSLDQGLQFLIQYYNGEERAKGNILERFSAQQFPDLHSELNLSSLELGDSALYFCASSVRAGGPGNEQFFGPGTRLTVL.

The rearrangement joins TRBV4-1 to TRBJ2-1; the D gene is possibly TRBD2 (5 bases). Trimming pared 3 bases from V and 6 bases from J, leaving 9 bases between. The CDR3 has 13 residues. Germline CDR1 is MGHRA and CDR2 is YSYEKL. This chain's CDR3 is CASSQGDSNEQFF. The CDR3 DNA is TGCGCCAGCAGCCAGGGAGATTCCAATGAGCAGTTCTTC.

This clone was detected only a few times. The V gene is TRBV2, the J gene TRBJ1-1, with TRBD1 as a possible D gene (5 bases). Germline-derived CDR1 and CDR2 are SNHLY and FYNNEI. Trimming shortened V by 0 bases and J by 4 bases, and 12 bases separated the two germline ends. The CDR3 covers 15 residues. CDR3 amino acids: CASSEAVAGTTEAFF. DNA for the CDR3: TGTGCCAGCAGTGAAGCGGTTGCGGGGACCACTGAAGCTTTCTTT.

The chain uses TRBV2 and TRBJ2-2; D is possibly TRBD2 (6 bases). Trimming left V 6 bases short and J 7 bases short, with 15 bases between. The CDR3 sequence is 14 residues long. Germline CDR1 reads SNHLY; CDR2 reads FYNNEI. CDR3 protein: CASRGVDYGGELFF. The CDR3 DNA sequence: TGTGCCAGCAGAGGAGTGGACTACGGCGGGGAGCTGTTTTTT.

This clone was counted a single time. V gene TRBV5-1 combines with J gene TRBJ2-1; TRBD2 matches at 7 bases. V was pared by 0 bases and J by 8 bases, with 5 bases of the junction left unmatched. Germline CDR1 and CDR2: SGHRS and YFSETQ. The CDR3 is 14 amino acids. CDR3 sequence reads: CASSLDKGRDEQFF. As DNA, the CDR3 is TGCGCCAGCAGCTTGGATAAGGGGAGGGATGAGCAGTTCTTC.

The genes are TRBV3-1 (or the pseudogene TRBV3-2) and TRBJ1-2; D unresolved. CDR1 and CDR2 from the germline V gene are LGHDT and YNNKEL (reference sequence). This CDR3 region has 14 residues. Trimming removed 0 bases from V and 8 bases from J, with 13 bases in between. This CDR3 reads CASSQDWRAIGYTF. The CDR3 DNA follows: TGTGCCAGCAGCCAAGATTGGAGGGCTATCGGCTACACCTTC.

The V and J genes are TRBV5-5 and TRBJ1-5, with D possibly matching TRBD1 (6 bases). This CDR3 region has 14 residues. The V end lost 4 bases, the J end lost 5 bases, and 13 bases lay between the germline ends. Per germline, CDR1 SGHKS and CDR2 YYEKEE (reference sequence). As DNA, the CDR3 is TGTGCCAGCAGCAACAGGGACGGCTATCAGCCCCAGCATTTT. Translating it yields CASSNRDGYQPQHF.

The chain has TRBV6-5 and TRBJ2-1; 9 bases are a match to TRBD1. The CDR3 runs 16 residues. Trimming at V came to 3 bases and at J to 7 bases, leaving 10 bases not matched to a gene. Germline lookup yields CDR1 MNHEY and CDR2 SVGAGI. The CDR3 spells CASSYYSRTGVNEQFF. In DNA, the CDR3 is TGTGCCAGCAGTTATTACTCGAGGACAGGGGTAAATGAGCAGTTCTTC.

The rearrangement links TRBV5-4 to TRBJ2-1, with 9 bases fitting TRBD2. The V gene's germline CDR1 is SGHNT and CDR2 YYREEE (reference sequence). The length of the CDR3 is 14 residues. The junction had 3 bases not matched to a gene; V was cut back by 0 bases and J by 8 bases. The DNA for the CDR3 is TGTGCCAGCAGCTTGGAGGGCGGGGGGGATGAGCAGTTCTTC. It is translated as CASSLEGGGDEQFF.

The chain combines TRBV19 with TRBJ1-1; maybe TRBD1 (5 bases). This CDR3 has 13 amino acids. Germline V gene sequence: CDR1 LNHDA, CDR2 SQIVND (reference sequence). Trimming pared 4 bases from V and 3 bases from J, leaving 9 bases between. Here the CDR3 DNA reads TGTGCCAGTAGTACAACAGGTGACACTGAAGCTTTCTTT. This translates into CASSTTGDTEAFF.

The V gene is TRBV6-5, the J gene TRBJ1-6, with D perhaps TRBD1 (6 bases). Germline V gene lookup returns CDR1 MNHEY and CDR2 SVGAGI. The ends were cut back, 0 bases at V and 7 bases at J, with 13 bases in the middle. The CDR3 sequence is 16 residues long. DNA of the CDR3: TGTGCCAGCAGTTACTCGATAGGGGGACGGAATTCACCCCTCCACTTT. Translation gives CASSYSIGGRNSPLHF.

The gene calls are TRBV29-1 and TRBJ1-2; 7 bases align to TRBD1. V shed 3 bases and J 4 bases; nucleotides not matched to a gene: 11. This CDR3 has 15 residues. Germline assignment: CDR1 SQVTM and CDR2 ANQGSEA. The CDR3 loop reads CSVDRVPGQPYGYTF. The CDR3 nucleotides are TGCAGCGTTGACCGCGTTCCGGGACAGCCCTATGGCTACACCTTC.

The chain recombines TRBV19 with TRBJ1-3, with TRBD1 as a possible D gene (5 bases). Trimming pared 7 bases from V and 0 bases from J, leaving 13 bases between. CDR3 length: 15 amino acids. Germline V gene sequence: CDR1 LNHDA, CDR2 SQIVND (reference sequence). Here the CDR3 DNA reads TGTGCCAGTATAGAGGACAAGTACTCTGGAAACACCATATATTTT. Its protein is CASIEDKYSGNTIYF.

This clone was seen only once. This chain links TRBV12-3 or TRBV12-4 with TRBJ1-1; D gene ambiguous. This CDR3 region has 13 residues. Between the trimmed V and J ends, which lost 0 bases and 1 base, there was a span of 3 bases. CDR3 nucleotide sequence: TGTGCCAGCAGTTTAGCGCGGAACACTGAAGCTTTCTTT. It codes for CASSLARNTEAFF.

The chain carries TRBV3-1 (or the pseudogene TRBV3-2) and TRBJ2-3; 7 bases fit TRBD2. J lost 3 bases, V lost 2 bases, and 5 bases had no gene match. Per germline, CDR1 LGHDT and CDR2 YNNKEL (reference sequence). The CDR3 extends over 15 amino acids. The CDR3 protein is CASSQSGRETDTQYF. The CDR3, as DNA: TGTGCCAGCAGCCAAAGTGGGAGGGAGACAGATACGCAGTATTTT.

Notes on this clone: A read error may produce the germline difference seen at one junction end. V and J are TRBV7-7 and TRBJ2-1; D gene unclear. The CDR3 length is 17 residues. The V gene's germline CDR1 is SSHAT and CDR2 FNYEAQ (reference sequence). In nucleotides, the CDR3 is TGTGCTAGCAGGACCCGCGGAGCCCGGAGCTCCTACAATGAGCAGTTCTTC. Residues: CASRTRGARSSYNEQFF.

This clone was detected only a few times. CDR3 amino acids: CATSDPGQGPLGQETQYF. The CDR3 DNA reads TGTGCCACCAGTGACCCCGGACAGGGGCCCCTTGGGCAAGAGACCCAGTACTTC. The chain combines TRBV24-1 with TRBJ2-5; 9 nucleotides agree with TRBD1. The CDR3 extends over 18 amino acids. CDR1 is KGHDR and CDR2 is SFDVKD in the germline V gene. The ends lost 4 bases at V and 2 bases at J; junction bases unmatched: 13.

About this clone: At one of its ends the junction is not consistent with the germline gene, which may arise from a read error. The chain combines TRBV18 with TRBJ1-2, with D perhaps TRBD1 (6 bases). Germline CDR1 and CDR2: KGHSH and LQKENI. The CDR3 has 16 amino acids. The CDR3 protein is CASSPPSTGTPGGYTF. The CDR3 DNA follows: TGTGCCAGCTCACCACCGTCGACAGGCACCCCCGGTGGCTACACTTTC.

This chain links TRBV27 with TRBJ1-1, with 10 bases identical to TRBD1. Germline-derived CDR1 and CDR2 are MNHEY and SMNVEV (reference sequence). Trimming took 6 bases from V and 11 from J; bases not matched to a gene: 18. CDR3 length equals 16 residues. For the CDR3, the DNA is TGTGCCAGCAGCTTAACCCTGGGACAGGGGAGGATGCGTGCTTTCTTT. Its translation: CASSLTLGQGRMRAFF.

V is TRBV3-1 (or the pseudogene TRBV3-2) and J is TRBJ2-1, with 7 bases fitting TRBD2. In germline, CDR1 is LGHDT, CDR2 YNNKEL (reference sequence). The CDR3 is 14 residues long. Trimming at V came to 2 bases and at J to 14 bases, leaving 12 bases not matched to a gene. CDR3 amino acids: CASSQISRESMKFF. The DNA for the CDR3 is TGTGCCAGCAGCCAAATCTCGCGGGAGTCAATGAAGTTCTTC.

The chain uses TRBV28 and TRBJ1-1; 8 bases are shared with TRBD1. In germline, CDR1 is MDHEN, CDR2 SYDVKM. The J segment lost 1 base and the V segment lost 4 bases, leaving 2 bases of the junction unmatched. This CDR3 is 14 amino acids long. The CDR3 coding sequence is TGTGCCAGCAGTTCAGGGGGCAAGAACACTGAAGCTTTCTTT. It encodes CASSSGGKNTEAFF.

V gene TRBV27 combines with J gene TRBJ1-1, with 7 bases lining up with TRBD1. The junction had 4 bases not matched to a gene; V was cut back by 4 bases and J by 8 bases. The germline gives CDR1 MNHEY, CDR2 SMNVEV (reference sequence). CDR3 length: 12 residues. CDR3 DNA: TGTGCCAGCAGTTCGGACAGGAGCGAAGCTTTCTTT. Residues: CASSSDRSEAFF.